The clone carrying this TCR beta chain came up a few times. The data stem from a study of glioma-infiltrating T cells after dendritic cell vaccination. Time point indicated: after dendritic cell vaccination, including at tumor progression/relapse. Before vaccination, two weeks after the third vaccination, and at progression, PBMC were collected. The CDR3 runs to 15 residues. Measured with immunoSEQ multiplex PCR; TCRdb has only the in-frame clones, and not every one. Among roughly 100,000 clones listed, around 87% were seen once. The receptor's source is a human donor with glioblastoma. This chain uses TRBV12-2 with TRBJ2-7; the DNA was not compared with TRBD1, the D call given in the table. TRBV12-2 is designated a pseudogene. The sequenced sample was blood, obtained after dendritic cell vaccination. This CDR3 reads CASRLMQASSYEQYF. The CDR3 nucleotides read TGTGCAAGTCGCTTAATGCAGGCGAGCTCCTACGAGCAGTACTTC.